Listed below are T cell receptor beta chains from one sample, sequenced in a study of cytomegalovirus exposure and HLA in healthy donors. Data came from immunoSEQ multiplex PCR; TCRdb stores just in-frame clones and leaves some out. This sample contains roughly 80,000 clones. What was sequenced was PBMCs. All receptors come from a girl aged 5-17 years in good health and CMV-seropositive. Both conserved end residues are part of each CDR3. Each record gives: CDR3 DNA, CDR3 protein, D gene, J gene, V gene. D genes are given only for firm matches.

DNA: TGTGCCAGCAGCTTACTTCCCACAGATACGCAGTATTTT
CDR3: CASSLLPTDTQYF
D: NA
J: TRBJ2-3
V: TRBV7-9

DNA: TGTGCCAGCAGCTTAGAGCCCCTCAGGGCGGGGAAGAATGAGCAGTTCTTC
CDR3: CASSLEPLRAGKNEQFF
D: NA
J: TRBJ2-1
V: TRBV11-3

DNA: TGCGCCAGTAGAGCTCCGGGGGGGAGCACAGATAAGCAGTATTTT
CDR3: CASRAPGGSTDKQYF
D: TRBD2
J: TRBJ2-3
V: TRBV4-1

DNA: TGTGCCAGCAGCGCAGGAGGGGCCTACGAGCAGTACTTC
CDR3: CASSAGGAYEQYF
D: NA
J: TRBJ2-7
V: TRBV9

DNA: TGCGCCAGCAGCCAAGTATATTCTTATGAGCAGTTCTTC
CDR3: CASSQVYSYEQFF
D: NA
J: TRBJ2-1
V: TRBV4-1

DNA: TGTGCCAGCAGGGTAGGGGGCTCCTACGAGCAGTACTTC
CDR3: CASRVGGSYEQYF
D: NA
J: TRBJ2-7
V: TRBV6-5

DNA: TGTGCCAGCAGCAAAGGGACAGGGGCTGGAAACACCATATATTTT
CDR3: CASSKGTGAGNTIYF
D: TRBD1
J: TRBJ1-3
V: TRBV11-2

DNA: TGCAGCGTTAAGACGAAGTGGGCATATCAAGAGACCCAGTACTTC
CDR3: CSVKTKWAYQETQYF
D: NA
J: TRBJ2-5
V: TRBV29-1

DNA: TGCGCCAGCAGCCGCGCGGACAGGGGGCGAGTAGATACGCAGTATTTT
CDR3: CASSRADRGRVDTQYF
D: TRBD1
J: TRBJ2-3
V: TRBV5-1

DNA: TGTGCCGGTGGGGGGACTAACACCGGGGAGCTGTTTTTT
CDR3: CAGGGTNTGELFF
D: NA
J: TRBJ2-2
V: TRBV30

DNA: TGTGCCAGCAGCTTGGGCGACTACGAGCAGTACTTC
CDR3: CASSLGDYEQYF
D: NA
J: TRBJ2-7
V: TRBV5-4

DNA: TGTGCCAGCAGCCCCGGACTAGCGGGGGATTCCTACAATGAGCAGTTCTTC
CDR3: CASSPGLAGDSYNEQFF
D: TRBD2
J: TRBJ2-1
V: TRBV7-9

DNA: TGTGCCAGCAGTTATGGACAGAGCGGGGGCCCCCAGCATTTT
CDR3: CASSYGQSGGPQHF
D: NA
J: TRBJ1-5
V: TRBV27

DNA: TGTGCCAGCAGTTTATCGACCCATGAGGATCAGCCCCAGCATTTT
CDR3: CASSLSTHEDQPQHF
D: NA
J: TRBJ1-5
V: TRBV27

DNA: TGTGCCAGCAGTTCTAGCGGGGTAGCTAGCACAGATACGCAGTATTTT
CDR3: CASSSSGVASTDTQYF
D: TRBD2
J: TRBJ2-3
V: TRBV27

DNA: TGTGCCAGTAGTATTCAAGGGGGTGGCAATCAGCCCCAGCATTTT
CDR3: CASSIQGGGNQPQHF
D: NA
J: TRBJ1-5
V: TRBV19

DNA: TGTGCCAGCAGCCAGGACAGGGACACTGAAGCTTTCTTT
CDR3: CASSQDRDTEAFF
D: TRBD1
J: TRBJ1-1
V: TRBV5-6

DNA: TGTGCCAGCAGTGGGGGCGGCGAAGGCTACACCTTC
CDR3: CASSGGGEGYTF
D: NA
J: TRBJ1-2
V: TRBV6-5

DNA: TGTGCCAGCAGCGTAGCTTTGGCGGGGGGGCCAGATACGCAGTATTTT
CDR3: CASSVALAGGPDTQYF
D: TRBD2
J: TRBJ2-3
V: TRBV9

DNA: TGTGCCAGCAGCCTCAGATCCCTAGCGGTTGGAGAGACCCAGTACTTC
CDR3: CASSLRSLAVGETQYF
D: TRBD2
J: TRBJ2-5
V: TRBV7-6

DNA: TGTGCCAGTAGTCCTGGACTAGCGGCGGGGCAAGAGCAGTACTTC
CDR3: CASSPGLAAGQEQYF
D: TRBD2
J: TRBJ2-7
V: TRBV19

DNA: TGCGCCAGCAGCCGGGGGGGGATACAGGGAGCGAATGGCTACACCTTC
CDR3: CASSRGGIQGANGYTF
D: NA
J: TRBJ1-2
V: TRBV4-3

DNA: TGTGCCAGCAGTCGACAGGGGAACACTGAAGCTTTCTTT
CDR3: CASSRQGNTEAFF
D: TRBD1
J: TRBJ1-1
V: TRBV6-6

DNA: TGTGCCAGCAGTTCGACTACCAGCTACAATGAGCAGTTCTTC
CDR3: CASSSTTSYNEQFF
D: NA
J: TRBJ2-1
V: TRBV6-5

DNA: TGTGCCAGCAGTTTTGAACGGGGGGTCCAAGAGACCCAGTACTTC
CDR3: CASSFERGVQETQYF
D: TRBD2
J: TRBJ2-5
V: TRBV28

DNA: TGCGCCAGCAGCTCCCCCAATTCGCGACTTAACTATGGCTACACCTTC
CDR3: CASSSPNSRLNYGYTF
D: NA
J: TRBJ1-2
V: TRBV5-1

DNA: TGTGCCAGCAGTGATCTAGCGGGGGGCCTGTACTTC
CDR3: CASSDLAGGLYF
D: TRBD2
J: TRBJ2-5
V: TRBV6-4

DNA: TGTGCCACCAGCCGAGGGAGGACAGGGGCTGGCTACACCTTC
CDR3: CATSRGRTGAGYTF
D: TRBD1
J: TRBJ1-2
V: TRBV15

DNA: TGCGCCAGCAGTCAACCGGGAGGGCAGGGAAAAACGAACACTGAAGCTTTCTTT
CDR3: CASSQPGGQGKTNTEAFF
D: NA
J: TRBJ1-1
V: TRBV23-1

DNA: TGTGCCAGCAGCTTGGCCGCTGGGGCCCCCACAGATACGCAGTATTTT
CDR3: CASSLAAGAPTDTQYF
D: NA
J: TRBJ2-3
V: TRBV5-6

DNA: TGTGCCAGCAGCGGGACAGTACAAGAGACCCAGTACTTC
CDR3: CASSGTVQETQYF
D: TRBD1
J: TRBJ2-5
V: TRBV7-9

DNA: TGTGCCAGCAGCCCCGGATCGGGGAGGTCTTACAATGAGCAGTTCTTC
CDR3: CASSPGSGRSYNEQFF
D: NA
J: TRBJ2-1
V: TRBV7-3

DNA: TGCGCCAGCAGCCACGGACTATCGAATAATGAAAAACTGTTTTTT
CDR3: CASSHGLSNNEKLFF
D: NA
J: TRBJ1-4
V: TRBV4-1

DNA: TGCGCCAGCAGCTTGGTGTCAGGGGGCTGGAAAGATACGCAGTATTTT
CDR3: CASSLVSGGWKDTQYF
D: TRBD1
J: TRBJ2-3
V: TRBV5-1